A selection of T cell receptor beta chains follows, all from one sample in a study of blood T cell repertoires in COVID-19. Assay: immunoSEQ multiplex PCR; the TCRdb copy retains only in-frame clones and omits some. Here the sample spans around 250,000 clones, 70% to 90% being singletons. The sequenced sample was peripheral blood. The source is a man aged 50 or older with active or convalescent COVID-19. CDR3s include the opening cysteine and the closing phenylalanine or tryptophan. The D gene is left open where the match is weak. Size tells how often a clone was seen (once, few, many) or the class of an expanded clone, and some rows leave it out.

abundance: .
v_gene: TRBV11-2
j_gene: TRBJ2-1
d_gene: TRBD2
CDR3nt: TGTGCCAGCAGCGCAACTAGCGGGAGTCTGTATGAGCAGTTCTTC
CDR3aa: CASSATSGSLYEQFF

abundance: .
v_gene: TRBV28
j_gene: TRBJ1-5
d_gene: .
CDR3nt: TGTGCCAGCCTCGACAACCTTCCGCCCCAGCATTTT
CDR3aa: CASLDNLPPQHF

abundance: .
v_gene: TRBV28
j_gene: TRBJ1-5
d_gene: .
CDR3nt: TGTGCCAGCAGACCCGGACACCATAGCAATCAGCCCCAGCATTTT
CDR3aa: CASRPGHHSNQPQHF

abundance: .
v_gene: TRBV12-3/TRBV12-4
j_gene: TRBJ1-6
d_gene: .
CDR3nt: TGTGCCAGCAGTTTAATGGTCGGGGAGACCCTCCACTTT
CDR3aa: CASSLMVGETLHF

abundance: .
v_gene: TRBV7-9
j_gene: TRBJ2-7
d_gene: .
CDR3nt: TGTGCCAGCACCCAAAACGGGGGCGAGCAGTACTTC
CDR3aa: CASTQNGGEQYF

abundance: once
v_gene: TRBV4-2
j_gene: TRBJ2-1
d_gene: TRBD2
CDR3nt: TGTGCCAGCAGCCAAGGCCATAGCGGGAGGAGCGTTGAGCAGTTCTTC
CDR3aa: CASSQGHSGRSVEQFF

abundance: .
v_gene: TRBV7-9
j_gene: TRBJ1-1
d_gene: .
CDR3nt: TGTGCCAGCAGCGCAGGGGTGGCCACTGAAGCTTTCTTT
CDR3aa: CASSAGVATEAFF

abundance: .
v_gene: TRBV6-5
j_gene: TRBJ1-5
d_gene: TRBD1
CDR3nt: TGTGCCAGCAGAGTAGGACAGGGTTGGGATCAGCCCCAGCATTTT
CDR3aa: CASRVGQGWDQPQHF

abundance: .
v_gene: TRBV19
j_gene: TRBJ1-1
d_gene: .
CDR3nt: TGTGCCAGTAGAGGGGTAGCTGAAGCTTTCTTT
CDR3aa: CASRGVAEAFF

abundance: .
v_gene: TRBV29-1
j_gene: TRBJ2-5
d_gene: TRBD1
CDR3nt: TGCAGCGTCTCACAGGGGGCAGGCCAAGAGACCCAGTACTTC
CDR3aa: CSVSQGAGQETQYF

abundance: .
v_gene: TRBV19
j_gene: TRBJ2-7
d_gene: .
CDR3nt: TGTGCCAGTAGTTTACAGGTTTACTACGAGCAGTACTTC
CDR3aa: CASSLQVYYEQYF

abundance: .
v_gene: TRBV5-8
j_gene: TRBJ2-3
d_gene: .
CDR3nt: TGTGCCAGCAGCTTGTTCGGCCCAGCGTCTGATACGCAGTATTTT
CDR3aa: CASSLFGPASDTQYF

abundance: .
v_gene: TRBV9
j_gene: TRBJ2-7
d_gene: .
CDR3nt: TGTGCCAGCAGCGTAGATCCGGGACACTACGAGCAGTACTTC
CDR3aa: CASSVDPGHYEQYF

abundance: .
v_gene: TRBV29-1
j_gene: TRBJ1-2
d_gene: TRBD1
CDR3nt: TGCAGCGTGGGGACAGGAGTTGGCTACACCTTC
CDR3aa: CSVGTGVGYTF

abundance: few
v_gene: TRBV6-6
j_gene: TRBJ1-4
d_gene: .
CDR3nt: TGTGCCAGCAGTCCCCGGCAACAGGGCTGGTTTGGTGAAAAACTGTTTTTT
CDR3aa: CASSPRQQGWFGEKLFF

abundance: .
v_gene: TRBV19
j_gene: TRBJ2-7
d_gene: .
CDR3nt: TGTGCCAGTAGTGACCGGGGGGCGCGAGGCTACGAGCAGTACTTC
CDR3aa: CASSDRGARGYEQYF

abundance: .
v_gene: TRBV4-2
j_gene: TRBJ1-5
d_gene: .
CDR3nt: TGTGCCAGCAGCCAAGATCATGGGCTCCATCAGCCCCAGCATTTT
CDR3aa: CASSQDHGLHQPQHF

abundance: .
v_gene: TRBV19
j_gene: TRBJ1-2
d_gene: .
CDR3nt: TGTGCCAGTAGTATAGCAGGAGGGGACGGCTATGGCTACACCTTC
CDR3aa: CASSIAGGDGYGYTF

abundance: .
v_gene: TRBV6-4
j_gene: TRBJ1-1
d_gene: .
CDR3nt: TGTGCCAGCAGTGCACATTTGAACACTGAAGCTTTCTTT
CDR3aa: CASSAHLNTEAFF

abundance: .
v_gene: TRBV13
j_gene: TRBJ2-5
d_gene: .
CDR3nt: TGTGCCAGCAGCTCGTCGCGGGGTGTGGAGACCCAGTACTTC
CDR3aa: CASSSSRGVETQYF

abundance: .
v_gene: TRBV7-8
j_gene: TRBJ1-3
d_gene: .
CDR3nt: TGTGCCAGCAGCTTCACAGGGACTGGAAACACCATATATTTT
CDR3aa: CASSFTGTGNTIYF

abundance: .
v_gene: TRBV11-3
j_gene: TRBJ2-2
d_gene: .
CDR3nt: TGTGCCAGCAGAGGGAGCGGAACCGGGGAGCTGTTTTTT
CDR3aa: CASRGSGTGELFF

abundance: once
v_gene: TRBV6-5
j_gene: TRBJ2-1
d_gene: .
CDR3nt: TGTGCCAGCAGCCCCGCCGGGGGGCAACAGTTCTTC
CDR3aa: CASSPAGGQQFF

abundance: once
v_gene: TRBV6-5
j_gene: TRBJ1-4
d_gene: .
CDR3nt: TGTGCCAGCCGCGCCGCGGGAAGTGGAGAAAAACTGTTTTTT
CDR3aa: CASRAAGSGEKLFF

abundance: once
v_gene: TRBV19
j_gene: TRBJ2-1
d_gene: .
CDR3nt: TGTGCCAGTAGCTATAGCTTCGAGGTGAATGAGCAGTTCTTC
CDR3aa: CASSYSFEVNEQFF

abundance: .
v_gene: TRBV18
j_gene: TRBJ1-3
d_gene: TRBD1
CDR3nt: TGTGCCAGCTCTCCGACCGGGACAGTAAGCTCTGGAAACACCATATATTTT
CDR3aa: CASSPTGTVSSGNTIYF

abundance: .
v_gene: TRBV4-3
j_gene: TRBJ1-2
d_gene: TRBD1
CDR3nt: TGCGCCAGCAGCCTTCATCCGGGACAGGCCCCCGGGGGCTACACCTTC
CDR3aa: CASSLHPGQAPGGYTF

abundance: .
v_gene: TRBV4-3
j_gene: TRBJ2-7
d_gene: TRBD2
CDR3nt: TGCGCCAGCAGCCATCACCGGGAGGGCTACGAGCAGTACTTC
CDR3aa: CASSHHREGYEQYF

abundance: .
v_gene: TRBV7-9
j_gene: TRBJ2-1
d_gene: TRBD2
CDR3nt: TGTGCCAGCAGCTTAGGGCTAGCGGGAGATGAGCAGTTCTTC
CDR3aa: CASSLGLAGDEQFF

abundance: .
v_gene: TRBV2
j_gene: TRBJ2-7
d_gene: .
CDR3nt: TGTGCCAGCAGTGCCCCTCTAGCGTCCCACGAGCAGTACTTC
CDR3aa: CASSAPLASHEQYF

abundance: .
v_gene: TRBV7-5
j_gene: TRBJ2-1
d_gene: .
CDR3nt: TGTGTCAGAAGCGTCGGACTAGCGCCCTACAATGAGCAGTTCTTC
CDR3aa: CVRSVGLAPYNEQFF

abundance: .
v_gene: TRBV7-9
j_gene: TRBJ1-6
d_gene: .
CDR3nt: TGTGCCAGCAGCTTACAGGGTTATTCACCCCTCCACTTT
CDR3aa: CASSLQGYSPLHF

abundance: .
v_gene: TRBV2
j_gene: TRBJ1-1
d_gene: .
CDR3nt: TGTGCCAGCATTAACGAGAGGCCACTTCATGAAGCTTTCTTT
CDR3aa: CASINERPLHEAFF

abundance: once
v_gene: TRBV5-1
j_gene: TRBJ2-5
d_gene: TRBD1
CDR3nt: TGCGCCAGCAGCTTGGAGGGACAGAAGGGAGAGACCCAGTACTTC
CDR3aa: CASSLEGQKGETQYF

abundance: .
v_gene: TRBV12-3/TRBV12-4
j_gene: TRBJ2-7
d_gene: .
CDR3nt: TGTGCCAGCAGTCGTACTTACGAGCAGTACTTC
CDR3aa: CASSRTYEQYF

abundance: .
v_gene: TRBV5-1
j_gene: TRBJ2-7
d_gene: .
CDR3nt: TGCGCCAGCAGCCTGACTACTGCGACCCCGGGTGAGCAGTACTTC
CDR3aa: CASSLTTATPGEQYF

abundance: .
v_gene: TRBV19
j_gene: TRBJ2-1
d_gene: .
CDR3nt: TGTGCCAGTGTCGAGGGGGGGAGGACGCGTAGGGATGAGCAGTTCTTC
CDR3aa: CASVEGGRTRRDEQFF

abundance: once
v_gene: TRBV7-2
j_gene: TRBJ1-5
d_gene: .
CDR3nt: TGTGCCAGCAGCTTAGTTCCAGGGAACGAGCCCCAGCATTTT
CDR3aa: CASSLVPGNEPQHF

abundance: once
v_gene: TRBV27
j_gene: TRBJ1-1
d_gene: TRBD1
CDR3nt: TGTGCCAGCAGTTGGCACAGGGGGGCGAACACTGAAGCTTTCTTT
CDR3aa: CASSWHRGANTEAFF

abundance: .
v_gene: TRBV28
j_gene: TRBJ1-2
d_gene: TRBD1
CDR3nt: TGTGCCAGCAGTCCCGCGACAGGGGGCCTCTATGGCTACACCTTC
CDR3aa: CASSPATGGLYGYTF

abundance: .
v_gene: TRBV3-1/TRBV3-2
j_gene: TRBJ1-2
d_gene: .
CDR3nt: TGTGCCAGCAGTTACACCCCCCGGGGGGGTGGCTACACCTTC
CDR3aa: CASSYTPRGGGYTF